This T cell receptor beta chain is from a study of blood T cell repertoires in COVID-19. Looking at the study overall: The study drew acute and convalescent COVID-19 samples from the United States, Italy and Spain. PBMCs, B-cell-depleted T cells, or T cells provided the cDNA or gDNA that made up the material.

This CDR3 contains 16 residues. J lost 8 bases, V lost 1 base, and 9 bases had no gene match. From germline, CDR1 is SEHNR and CDR2 FQNEAQ (reference sequence). This clone is termed large (0.1 to 1%). In the original analysis: Amplification of reference gene primers provided the estimated nucleated cell counts. Clones were sequenced by immunoSEQ multiplex PCR, and TCRdb holds only the in-frame ones, with some missing. D and trimming were read from the DNA, whereas the V and J calls and clone size are those reported in that table. The data show tens of thousands of clones, roughly four fifths seen once.

The TCR was taken from a man at least 80 years old with acute or convalescent COVID-19. The chain employs TRBV7-9 and TRBJ2-1; TRBD1 matches at 9 bases. Sequenced material: peripheral blood. The chain's CDR3 is CASSLGGTGWVDEQFF. CDR3 coding DNA: TGTGCCAGCAGCTTAGGGGGGACAGGGTGGGTCGATGAGCAGTTCTTC.